The 19 T cell receptor beta chains reported below all come from one sample, sequenced in a study of blood T cell repertoires in COVID-19. TCRdb's copy holds only in-frame clones and misses some; the assay was immunoSEQ multiplex PCR. The sample includes fewer than 250,000 clones, about four fifths seen only once; the top ten take less than 4%. What was sequenced was PBMCs or T cells enriched from blood (not recorded which). The receptor set was obtained from a woman between 40 and 55 years old who had been exposed to COVID-19.

The V gene is TRBV6-2 or TRBV6-3, the J gene TRBJ1-5; 7 nucleotides line up with TRBD1. With 2 bases clipped from V and 4 bases from J, the junction kept 8 bases outside the gene matches. CDR3 length: 16 amino acids. CDR1 and CDR2 from the germline V gene are MNHEY and SVGEGT. CDR3 region: CASSYRTTGDNQPQHF. For the CDR3, the DNA is TGTGCCAGCAGTTACCGAACAACAGGGGATAATCAGCCCCAGCATTTT.

The chain couples TRBV1 to TRBJ2-7; TRBD1 is the table's D call and was not checked against the DNA. TRBV1 is listed as a pseudogene. The CDR3 runs 15 residues. The CDR3 region is CTSSQDRGASYEQYF. CDR3 in DNA: TGCACCAGCAGCCAGGACAGGGGCGCCTCCTACGAGCAGTACTTC.

The chain couples TRBV7-2 to TRBJ1-5, with 7 bases fitting TRBD1. Germline V gene sequence: CDR1 SGHTA, CDR2 FQGNSA. J lost 7 bases, V lost 5 bases, and 5 bases had no gene match. CDR3 length equals 13 residues. The DNA for the CDR3 is TGTGCCAGCAGCCGCAGGGGGGCGCAGCCCCAGCATTTT. As protein: CASSRRGAQPQHF.

The chain recombines TRBV4-1 with TRBJ1-5, with D possibly matching TRBD1 (6 bases). The CDR3 consists of 15 residues. V lost 4 bases to trimming and J lost 8 bases, with 18 bases between them. Germline CDR1 reads MGHRA; CDR2 reads YSYEKL. CDR3 sequence (DNA): TGCGCCAGCAGCCGCCAGACAGGCCCGGAGGAGCCCCAGCATTTT. The encoded protein is CASSRQTGPEEPQHF.

The chain uses TRBV7-2 and TRBJ2-1; D perhaps matches TRBD2 (6 bases). The CDR3 consists of 15 residues. V dropped 3 bases and J dropped 5 bases, with 14 bases sitting between them. Germline CDR1 reads SGHTA; CDR2 reads FQGNSA. This CDR3 is CASSFPAGVHNEQFF. CDR3 bases: TGTGCCAGCAGCTTTCCAGCGGGTGTCCACAATGAGCAGTTCTTC.

V is TRBV6-2 or TRBV6-3 and J is TRBJ2-7; 7 nucleotides match TRBD2. Trimming cost V 2 bases and J 2 bases; bases outside gene matches: 6. The CDR3 is 15 residues long. Germline V lookup: CDR1 MNHEY, CDR2 SVGEGT. This CDR3 is CASSYPPSGTYEQYF. The CDR3 region has the DNA TGTGCCAGCAGTTACCCACCTAGCGGAACCTACGAGCAGTACTTC.

The chain couples TRBV29-1 to TRBJ2-6, with a possible D match to TRBD1 (5 bases). The CDR3 totals 15 residues. The ends were cut back, 7 bases at V and 0 bases at J, with 13 bases in the middle. CDR1 is SQVTM and CDR2 is ANQGSEA in the germline V gene. CDR3 DNA: TGCAGCGCCCTACTACAGGCCTCTGGGGCCAACGTCCTGACTTTC. Encoded protein: CSALLQASGANVLTF. Full variable domain (remainder filled in from reference TRBV29-1 and TRBJ2-6): SAVISQKPSRDICQRGTSLTIQCQVDSQVTMMFWYRQQPGQSLTLIATANQGSEATYESGFVIDKFPISRPNLTFSTLTVSNMSPEDSSIYLCSALLQASGANVLTFGAGSRLTVL.

The chain links TRBV6-5 to TRBJ1-4, with 9 positions matching TRBD1. The CDR3 loop spans 14 amino acids. Germline CDR1 is MNHEY and CDR2 is SVGAGI. V lost 7 bases and J lost 8; bases outside the gene matches: 8. CDR3 nucleotide sequence: TGTGCCAGCACCCCCGGGACAGGGAGGGAAAAACTGTTTTTT. Amino acid sequence: CASTPGTGREKLFF.

The chain couples TRBV27 to TRBJ1-4, with D tentatively TRBD1 (6 bases). The CDR3 loop spans 14 amino acids. Trimming removed 6 bases from V and 5 bases from J, with 13 bases in between. Germline CDR1 reads MNHEY; CDR2 reads SMNVEV (reference sequence). CDR3 in DNA: TGTGCCAGCAGCCGGTCAGGGGTGAATGAAAAACTGTTTTTT. This codes for CASSRSGVNEKLFF.

The chain is built from TRBV3-1 (or the pseudogene TRBV3-2) and TRBJ2-1; 7 positions match TRBD1. Germline V gene data show CDR1 as LGHDT and CDR2 as YNNKEL (reference sequence). The V gene end was trimmed by 4 bases and the J gene end by 4 bases; junction bases not matched to a gene: 13. The CDR3 contains 17 residues. In DNA form, the CDR3 reads TGTGCCAGCAGCCCGCTAGGGCGTCGGGACAGTTACAATGAGCAGTTCTTC. Translated: CASSPLGRRDSYNEQFF.

This chain joins TRBV4-2 and TRBJ1-1, with D unresolved. The V gene lost 1 base and the J gene lost 4 bases, with 13 bases spanning the gap. CDR1 is LGHNA and CDR2 is YNFKEQ in the germline V gene. CDR3 size: 15 residues. The CDR3 reads CASSQGIDGSTEAFF. In DNA, the CDR3 is TGTGCCAGCAGCCAAGGGATCGACGGGTCCACTGAAGCTTTCTTT.

V is TRBV3-1 (or the pseudogene TRBV3-2) and J is TRBJ2-2; the D gene is possibly TRBD2 (5 bases). CDR1 is LGHDT and CDR2 is YNNKEL in the germline V gene (reference sequence). Trimming took off 0 bases at V and 6 bases at J, with 8 bases between the two ends. CDR3 length equals 14 residues. The DNA of the CDR3 is TGTGCCAGCAGCCAAGACGACGGGGCCGGGGAGCTGTTTTTT. Protein: CASSQDDGAGELFF.

The genes are TRBV18 and TRBJ1-1; 8 bases fit TRBD1. The CDR3 extends over 14 amino acids. Germline CDR1 reads KGHSH; CDR2 reads LQKENI. V shed 4 bases, J shed 2 bases, and the junction held 3 bases outside the gene matches. CDR3 bases: TGTGCCAGCTCACTAACAGGGGGAAACACTGAAGCTTTCTTT. Its protein product is CASSLTGGNTEAFF.

V and J are TRBV28 and TRBJ2-1, with 13 bases fitting TRBD2. Germline CDR1 is MDHEN and CDR2 is SYDVKM. The CDR3 sequence is 18 residues long. V shed 4 bases and J 6 bases; nucleotides not matched to a gene: 12. This chain's CDR3 is CASSSIGTSGDGLNEQFF. The CDR3 DNA reads as TGTGCCAGCAGTTCTATAGGGACTAGCGGGGACGGCCTCAATGAGCAGTTCTTC.

This rearrangement joins TRBV5-1 to TRBJ1-4; D is ambiguous. This CDR3 comprises 13 residues. V was shortened by 2 bases and J by 5 bases, with 7 bases between the two germline ends. Germline V gene sequence: CDR1 SGHRS, CDR2 YFSETQ. The CDR3 DNA reads as TGCGCCAGCAGCTTAAATCAGAATGAAAAACTGTTTTTT. It encodes CASSLNQNEKLFF.

The chain employs TRBV19 and TRBJ1-4; a weak D match, TRBD1 (6 bases). Germline lookup yields CDR1 LNHDA and CDR2 SQIVND (reference sequence). This CDR3 has 16 amino acids. V was clipped by 5 bases and J by 0 bases, with 13 bases between them. The CDR3 loop reads CASSFRQDATNEKLFF. Written as DNA, the CDR3 is TGTGCCAGTAGTTTCAGACAGGATGCAACTAATGAAAAACTGTTTTTT.

This chain joins TRBV19 and TRBJ2-3; D might be TRBD1 (5 bases). Trimming pared 3 bases from V and 2 bases from J, leaving 12 bases between. This CDR3 region has 15 residues. Germline V gene lookup returns CDR1 LNHDA and CDR2 SQIVND (reference sequence). The CDR3 protein is CASSMWGRFTDTQYF. The CDR3 region has the DNA TGTGCCAGTAGTATGTGGGGCAGATTCACAGATACGCAGTATTTT.

This sequence joins TRBV5-8 and TRBJ1-1, with TRBD1 as a possible D gene (5 bases). This CDR3 comprises 13 residues. V was clipped by 4 bases and J by 6 bases, with 13 bases between them. Germline CDR1 and CDR2: SGHTS and YDEGEE. The CDR3 loop is CASSGIKGAEAFF. As DNA, the CDR3 is TGTGCCAGCAGCGGAATAAAAGGGGCTGAAGCTTTCTTT.

The V and J genes are TRBV20-1 and TRBJ1-2; D not resolved. The ends were cut back, 3 bases at V and 4 bases at J, with 9 bases in the middle. From germline, CDR1 is DFQATT and CDR2 SNEGSKA (reference sequence). The length of the CDR3 is 12 residues. This chain's CDR3 is CSASPGPYGYTF. Here the CDR3 DNA reads TGCAGTGCTAGTCCAGGCCCCTATGGCTACACCTTC.